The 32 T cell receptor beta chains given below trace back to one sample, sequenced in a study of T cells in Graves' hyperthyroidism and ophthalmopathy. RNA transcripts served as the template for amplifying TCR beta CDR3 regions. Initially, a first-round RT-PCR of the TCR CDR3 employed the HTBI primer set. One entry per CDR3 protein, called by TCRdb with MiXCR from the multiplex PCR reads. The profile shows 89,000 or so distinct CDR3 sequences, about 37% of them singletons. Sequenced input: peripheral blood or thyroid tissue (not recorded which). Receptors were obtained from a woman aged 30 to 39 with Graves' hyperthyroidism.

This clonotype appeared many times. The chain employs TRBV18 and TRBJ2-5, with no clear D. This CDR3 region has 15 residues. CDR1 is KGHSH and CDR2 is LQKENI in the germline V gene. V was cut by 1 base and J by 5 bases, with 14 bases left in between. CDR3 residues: CASSPLWNTWETQYF. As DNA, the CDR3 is TGTGCCAGCTCACCACTTTGGAATACATGGGAGACCCAGTACTTC.

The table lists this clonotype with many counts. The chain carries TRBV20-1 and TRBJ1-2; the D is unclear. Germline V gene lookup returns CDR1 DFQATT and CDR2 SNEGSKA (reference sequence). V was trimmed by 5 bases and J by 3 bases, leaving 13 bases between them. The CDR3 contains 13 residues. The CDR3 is CSAPGKHYYGYTF. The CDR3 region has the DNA TGCAGTGCTCCTGGAAAACATTACTATGGCTACACCTTC.

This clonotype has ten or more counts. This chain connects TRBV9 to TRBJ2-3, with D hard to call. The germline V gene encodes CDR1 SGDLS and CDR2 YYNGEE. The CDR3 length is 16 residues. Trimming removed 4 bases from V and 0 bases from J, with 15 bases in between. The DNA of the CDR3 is TGTGCCAGCAGCTCACGACCGGGCCTTAGCACAGATACGCAGTATTTT. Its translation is CASSSRPGLSTDTQYF.

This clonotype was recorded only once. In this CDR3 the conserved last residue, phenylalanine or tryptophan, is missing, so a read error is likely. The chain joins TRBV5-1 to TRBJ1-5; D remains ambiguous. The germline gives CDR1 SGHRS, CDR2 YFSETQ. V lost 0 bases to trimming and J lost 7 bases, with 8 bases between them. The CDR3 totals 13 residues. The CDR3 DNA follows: TGCGCCAGCAGCTTGGCCCCAAAACAGCCCCAGCATTCT. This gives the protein CASSLAPKQPQHS.

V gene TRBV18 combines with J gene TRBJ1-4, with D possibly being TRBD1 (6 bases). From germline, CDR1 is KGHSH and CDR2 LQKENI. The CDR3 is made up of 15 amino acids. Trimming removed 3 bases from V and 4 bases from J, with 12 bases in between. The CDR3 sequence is CASSPETGLNEKLFF. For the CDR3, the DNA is TGTGCCAGCTCACCGGAGACAGGCCTTAATGAAAAACTGTTTTTT.

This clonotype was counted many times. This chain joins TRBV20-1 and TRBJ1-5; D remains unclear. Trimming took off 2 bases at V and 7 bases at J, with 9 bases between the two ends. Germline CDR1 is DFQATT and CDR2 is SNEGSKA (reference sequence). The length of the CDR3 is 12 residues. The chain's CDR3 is CSARRPQQPQHF. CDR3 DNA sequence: TGCAGTGCTAGACGGCCCCAACAGCCCCAGCATTTT.

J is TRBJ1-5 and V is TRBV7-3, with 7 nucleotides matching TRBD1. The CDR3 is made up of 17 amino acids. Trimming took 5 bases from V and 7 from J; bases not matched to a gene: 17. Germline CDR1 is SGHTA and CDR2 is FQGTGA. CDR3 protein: CASSIRQGTSDEQPQHF. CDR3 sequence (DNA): TGTGCCAGCAGCATCAGACAGGGAACATCCGACGAGCAGCCCCAGCATTTT.

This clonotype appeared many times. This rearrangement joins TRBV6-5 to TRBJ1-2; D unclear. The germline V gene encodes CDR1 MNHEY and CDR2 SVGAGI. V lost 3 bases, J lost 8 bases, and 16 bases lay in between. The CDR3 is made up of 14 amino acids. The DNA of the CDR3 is TGTGCCAGCAGTTATTGGGGATCACGAAGCGGCTACACCTTC. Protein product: CASSYWGSRSGYTF.

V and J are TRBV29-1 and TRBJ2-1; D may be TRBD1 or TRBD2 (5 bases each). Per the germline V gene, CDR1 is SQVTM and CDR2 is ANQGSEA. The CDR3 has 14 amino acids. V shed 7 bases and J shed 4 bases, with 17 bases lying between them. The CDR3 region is CSGRGTERYNEQFF. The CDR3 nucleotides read TGCAGCGGGCGAGGGACCGAAAGATACAATGAGCAGTTCTTC.

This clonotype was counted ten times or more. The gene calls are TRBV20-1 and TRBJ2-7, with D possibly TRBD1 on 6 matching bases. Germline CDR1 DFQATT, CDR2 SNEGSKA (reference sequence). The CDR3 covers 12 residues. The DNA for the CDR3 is TGCAGAGCCCAGACAGGAGCCTACGAGCAGTACTTC. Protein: CRAQTGAYEQYF.

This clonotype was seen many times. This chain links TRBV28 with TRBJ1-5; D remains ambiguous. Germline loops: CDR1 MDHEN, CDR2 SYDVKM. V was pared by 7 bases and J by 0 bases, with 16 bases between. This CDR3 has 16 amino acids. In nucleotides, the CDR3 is TGTGCCAGCACCTCCCCAGGTTACGTTAGCAATCAGCCCCAGCATTTT. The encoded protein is CASTSPGYVSNQPQHF.

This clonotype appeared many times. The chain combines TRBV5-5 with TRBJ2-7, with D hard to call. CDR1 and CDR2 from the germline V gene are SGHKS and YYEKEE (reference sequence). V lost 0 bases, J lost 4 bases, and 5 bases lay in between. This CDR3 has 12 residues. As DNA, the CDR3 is TGTGCCAGCAGCTTGGGGCAGTACGAGCAGTACTTC. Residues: CASSLGQYEQYF.

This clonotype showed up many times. The CDR3 DNA sequence: TGTGCCAGCATCCTCAGGAGGGCTTACAATCAGCCCCAGCATTTT. It encodes CASILRRAYNQPQHF. The chain recombines TRBV28 with TRBJ1-5; D uncertain. CDR1 and CDR2 (germline): MDHEN, SYDVKM. The V and J ends lost 7 bases and 3 bases respectively, with 16 bases between them. The CDR3 runs to 15 residues.

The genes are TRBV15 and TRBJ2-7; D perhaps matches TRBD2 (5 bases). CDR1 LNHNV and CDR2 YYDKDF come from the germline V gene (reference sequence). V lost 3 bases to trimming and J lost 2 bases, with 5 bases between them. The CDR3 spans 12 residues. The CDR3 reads CATSSGTYEQYF. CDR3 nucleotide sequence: TGTGCCACCAGCAGCGGGACCTACGAGCAGTACTTC.

CDR3 loop: CASGGQGQYEQYF. Here the CDR3 DNA reads TGTGCCAGCGGAGGACAGGGGCAGTACGAGCAGTACTTC. This rearrangement joins TRBV6-5 to TRBJ2-7; 9 bases agree with TRBD1. The CDR3 is 13 amino acids. Germline V lookup: CDR1 MNHEY, CDR2 SVGAGI. V was pared by 8 bases and J by 4 bases, with 6 bases of the junction left unmatched.

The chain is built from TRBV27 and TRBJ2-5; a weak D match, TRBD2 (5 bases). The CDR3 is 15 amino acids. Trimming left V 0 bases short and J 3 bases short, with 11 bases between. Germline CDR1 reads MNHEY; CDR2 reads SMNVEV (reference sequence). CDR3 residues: CASSLSITRKETQYF. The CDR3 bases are TGTGCCAGCAGTTTATCTATTACTAGAAAAGAGACCCAGTACTTC.

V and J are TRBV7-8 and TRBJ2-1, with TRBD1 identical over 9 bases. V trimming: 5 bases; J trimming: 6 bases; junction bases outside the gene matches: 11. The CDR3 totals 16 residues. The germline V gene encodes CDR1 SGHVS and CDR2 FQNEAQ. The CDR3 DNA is TGTGCCAGCAGCGCTGCTACCGGGACAGGGTTCAATGAGCAGTTCTTC. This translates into CASSAATGTGFNEQFF.

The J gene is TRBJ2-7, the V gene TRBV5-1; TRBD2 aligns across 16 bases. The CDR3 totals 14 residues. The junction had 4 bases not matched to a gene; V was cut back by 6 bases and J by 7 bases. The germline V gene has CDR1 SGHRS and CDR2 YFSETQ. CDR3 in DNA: TGCGCCAGCACCGGGACTAGCGGGAGGGGGGAGCAGTACTTC. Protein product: CASTGTSGRGEQYF.

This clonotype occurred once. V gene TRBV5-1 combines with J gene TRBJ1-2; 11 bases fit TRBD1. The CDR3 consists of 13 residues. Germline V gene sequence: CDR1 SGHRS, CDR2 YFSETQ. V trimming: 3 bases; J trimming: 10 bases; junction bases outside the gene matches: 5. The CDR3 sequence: CASSSGQGGIYTF. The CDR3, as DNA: TGCGCCAGCAGCTCGGGACAGGGGGGGATCTACACCTTC.

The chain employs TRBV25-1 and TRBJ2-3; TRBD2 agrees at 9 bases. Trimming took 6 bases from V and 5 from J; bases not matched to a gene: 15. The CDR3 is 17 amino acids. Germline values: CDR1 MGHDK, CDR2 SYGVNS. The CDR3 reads CASSQGTSGRMGDTQYF. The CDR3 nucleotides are TGTGCCAGCAGCCAAGGGACCAGCGGGAGGATGGGAGATACGCAGTATTTT.

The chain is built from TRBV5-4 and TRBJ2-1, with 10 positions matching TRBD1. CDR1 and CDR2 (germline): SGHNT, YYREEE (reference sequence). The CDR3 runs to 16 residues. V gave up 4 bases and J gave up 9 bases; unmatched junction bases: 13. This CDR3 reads CASSPVRQGALREQFF. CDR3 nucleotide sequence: TGTGCCAGCAGCCCCGTTCGACAGGGGGCGCTTCGTGAGCAGTTCTTC.

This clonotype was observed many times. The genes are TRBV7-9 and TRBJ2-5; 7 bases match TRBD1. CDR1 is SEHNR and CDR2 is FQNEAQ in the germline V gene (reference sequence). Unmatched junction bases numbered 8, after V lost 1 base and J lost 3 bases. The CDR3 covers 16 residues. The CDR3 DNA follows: TGTGCCAGCAGCTTAGTTGGCAGGGGGTTGGAAGAGACCCAGTACTTC. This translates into CASSLVGRGLEETQYF.

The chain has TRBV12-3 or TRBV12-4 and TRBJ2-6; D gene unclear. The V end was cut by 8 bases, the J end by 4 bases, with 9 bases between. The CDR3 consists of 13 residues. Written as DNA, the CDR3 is TGTGCCAGCCAACTCCGAGGGGCCAACGTCCTGACTTTC. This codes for CASQLRGANVLTF.

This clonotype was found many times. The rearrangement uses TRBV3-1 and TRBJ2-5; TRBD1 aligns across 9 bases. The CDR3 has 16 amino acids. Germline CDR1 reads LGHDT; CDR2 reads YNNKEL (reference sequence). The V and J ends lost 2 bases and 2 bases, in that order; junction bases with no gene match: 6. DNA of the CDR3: TGTGCCAGCAGCCAAACCGGAGGACAGGGGCAAGAGACCCAGTACTTC. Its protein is CASSQTGGQGQETQYF.

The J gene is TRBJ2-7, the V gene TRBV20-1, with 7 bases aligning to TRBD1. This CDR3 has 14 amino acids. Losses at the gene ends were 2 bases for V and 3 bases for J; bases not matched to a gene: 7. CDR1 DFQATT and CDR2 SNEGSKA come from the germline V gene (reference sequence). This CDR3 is CSARRPGTVYEQYF. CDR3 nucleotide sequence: TGCAGTGCTAGACGTCCCGGGACAGTCTACGAGCAGTACTTC.

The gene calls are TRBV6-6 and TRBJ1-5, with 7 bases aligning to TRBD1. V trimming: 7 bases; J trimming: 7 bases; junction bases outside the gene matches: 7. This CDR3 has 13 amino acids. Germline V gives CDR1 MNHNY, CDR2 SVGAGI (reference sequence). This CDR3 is CASKDRKEQPQHF. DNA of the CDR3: TGTGCCAGCAAGGACAGGAAGGAGCAGCCCCAGCATTTT.

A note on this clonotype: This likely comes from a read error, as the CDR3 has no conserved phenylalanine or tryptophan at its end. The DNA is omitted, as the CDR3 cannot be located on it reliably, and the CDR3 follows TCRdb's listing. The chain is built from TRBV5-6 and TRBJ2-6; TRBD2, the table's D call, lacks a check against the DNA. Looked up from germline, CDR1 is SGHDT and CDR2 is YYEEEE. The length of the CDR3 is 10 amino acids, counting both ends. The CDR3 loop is CASSSGLAVY.

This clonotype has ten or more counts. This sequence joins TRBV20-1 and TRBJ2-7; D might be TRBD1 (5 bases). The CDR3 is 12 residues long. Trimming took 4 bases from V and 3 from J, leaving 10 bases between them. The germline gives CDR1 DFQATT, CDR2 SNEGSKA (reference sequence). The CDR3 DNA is TGCAGTGCTACAGACAGAAACTACGAGCAGTACTTC. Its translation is CSATDRNYEQYF.

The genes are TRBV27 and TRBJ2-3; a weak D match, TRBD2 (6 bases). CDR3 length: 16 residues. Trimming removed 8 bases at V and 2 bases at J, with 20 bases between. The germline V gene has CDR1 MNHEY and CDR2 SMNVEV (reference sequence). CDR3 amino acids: CASRPHMGGVTDTQYF. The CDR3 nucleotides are TGTGCCAGCCGCCCTCACATGGGGGGAGTCACAGATACGCAGTATTTT.

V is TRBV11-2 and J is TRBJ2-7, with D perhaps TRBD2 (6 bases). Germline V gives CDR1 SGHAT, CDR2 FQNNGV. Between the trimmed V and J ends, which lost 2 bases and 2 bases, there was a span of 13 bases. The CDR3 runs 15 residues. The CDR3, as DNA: TGTGCCAGCAGCTTATTCGGCGGGACCCCCTACGAGCAGTACTTC. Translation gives CASSLFGGTPYEQYF.

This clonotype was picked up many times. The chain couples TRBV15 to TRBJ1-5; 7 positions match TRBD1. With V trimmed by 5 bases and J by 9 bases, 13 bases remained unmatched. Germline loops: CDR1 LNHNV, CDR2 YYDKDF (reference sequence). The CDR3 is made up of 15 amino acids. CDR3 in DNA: TGTGCCACCAGCCGCAACCAGGCAGGGGGTGGGCCCCAGCATTTT. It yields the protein CATSRNQAGGGPQHF.

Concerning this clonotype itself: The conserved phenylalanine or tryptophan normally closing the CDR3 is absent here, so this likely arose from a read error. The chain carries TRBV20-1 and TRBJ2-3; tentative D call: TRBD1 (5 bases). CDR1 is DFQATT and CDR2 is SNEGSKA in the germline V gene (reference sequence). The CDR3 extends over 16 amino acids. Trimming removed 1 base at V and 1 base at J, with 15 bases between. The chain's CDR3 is CSARAGHERRTDTQYL. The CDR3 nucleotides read TGCAGTGCTAGAGCAGGGCATGAGCGCCGCACAGATACGCAGTATCTT.